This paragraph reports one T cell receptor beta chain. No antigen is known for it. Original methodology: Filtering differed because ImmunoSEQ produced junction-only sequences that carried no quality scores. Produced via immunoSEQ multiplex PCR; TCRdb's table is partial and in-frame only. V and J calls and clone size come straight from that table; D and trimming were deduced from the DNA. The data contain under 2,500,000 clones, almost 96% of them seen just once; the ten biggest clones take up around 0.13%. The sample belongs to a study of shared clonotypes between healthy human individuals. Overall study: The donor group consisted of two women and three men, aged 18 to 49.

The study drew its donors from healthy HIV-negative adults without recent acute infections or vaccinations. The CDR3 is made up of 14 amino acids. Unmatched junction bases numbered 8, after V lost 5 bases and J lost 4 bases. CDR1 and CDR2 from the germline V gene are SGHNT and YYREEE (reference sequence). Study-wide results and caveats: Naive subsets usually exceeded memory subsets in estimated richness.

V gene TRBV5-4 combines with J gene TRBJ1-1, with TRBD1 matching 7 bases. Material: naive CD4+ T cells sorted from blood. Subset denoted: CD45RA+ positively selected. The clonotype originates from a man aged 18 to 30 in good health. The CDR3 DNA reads TGTGCCAGCAGACGAGACAGGGCCTCCACTGAAGCTTTCTTT. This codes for CASRRDRASTEAFF.